Sequencing of this TCR beta chain was carried out in a study of spatial heterogeneity in lung cancer. Study findings and constraints: Ubiquitous expanded tumor TCRs surfaced in blood more at resection than they did at follow-up.

TCRdb processed the 5' RACE reads anew with MiXCR; each CDR3 protein has one entry. The table has 13,000 or so distinct CDR3 sequences, less than 4.5% seen once. This clonotype occurred many times. Its specificity is not known. Time point in this sample: sample taken at primary tumor resection. The donor population consisted of under 75 patients with untreated, early-stage non-small cell lung cancer. Whole RNA was taken from tumor, nontumor lung or frozen PBMC; it was then sequenced unsorted. This receptor was taken from a male donor with early-stage non-small cell lung cancer. Sequences were derived from PBMCs, sampled at surgery.

Here the CDR3 reads CASSPRAVLYEQYF. The CDR3 DNA follows: TGCGCCAGCAGCCCCAGAGCGGTACTCTACGAGCAGTACTTC. The chain uses TRBV5-1 and TRBJ2-7, with a tentative D call TRBD2 (5 bases). Germline CDR1 reads SGHRS; CDR2 reads YFSETQ. This CDR3 is 14 amino acids long. The germline V and J ends were trimmed by 4 bases and 3 bases, with 14 bases remaining between them.